The next 2 T cell receptor beta chains were all read from a single sample in a study of regulatory T cells in long-lasting Graves disease. The time point denotes: persistent/refractory GD, antithyroid drugs over 5 years with positive TRAb. PBMC-extracted RNA yielded the TCR library. iRepertoire HTBI primers and Arm-PCR of CDR3 regions built TCR beta libraries. TCRdb redid the calling of the multiplex PCR reads with MiXCR, one entry per CDR3 protein. Here the sample spans roughly 450,000 distinct CDR3 sequences, 23% being singletons. The material sequenced was peripheral blood mononuclear cells (PBMCs), taken when the disease was refractory, from a patient treated with antithyroid drugs. These TCRs come from a female donor with Graves disease.

Concerning this clonotype itself: With a much larger clone just one base away, this may be a read error. V and J are TRBV20-1 and TRBJ1-5, with D possibly matching TRBD1 (6 bases). The CDR3 runs to 12 residues. Germline loops: CDR1 DFQATT, CDR2 SNEGSKA (reference sequence). The chain's CDR3 is CSAHQGNQPQQF. Written as DNA, the CDR3 is TGCAGTGCTCACCAGGGGAATCAGCCCCAGCAATTT.

Only a few counts were recorded for this clonotype. This rearrangement joins TRBV7-9 to TRBJ1-1, with 11 positions matching TRBD1. J gave up 4 bases and V 0 bases, and 7 bases lay outside the gene matches. Germline V gene lookup returns CDR1 SEHNR and CDR2 FQNEAQ (reference sequence). The CDR3 spans 17 residues. The DNA for the CDR3 is TGTGCCAGCAGCTTAGCGTTGCGAGGGACAGGGGGCACTGAAGCTTTCTTT. This codes for CASSLALRGTGGTEAFF.